A selection of T cell receptor beta chains follows, all from one sample in a study of blood T cell repertoires in COVID-19. Method: immunoSEQ multiplex PCR; TCRdb's copy keeps in-frame clones and lacks some. The sample lists some 450,000 clones; roughly 88% were seen once. Material: peripheral blood. Receptors originate from a woman between 45 and 65 years old with COVID-19, enrolled during active disease. CDR3s include the opening cysteine and the closing phenylalanine or tryptophan. A D gene is named only where the DNA matches it firmly. Expanded clones get a size class; other rows say once, few or many, or leave the size out.

CDR3: CASSRDRVGNTIYF
DNA: TGTGCCAGCAGTCGGGACAGGGTGGGAAACACCATATATTTT
V: TRBV11-2
size: NA
J: TRBJ1-3
D: TRBD1

CDR3: CASSDSWGGQFF
DNA: TGTGCCAGCAGCGACAGCTGGGGGGGCCAGTTCTTC
V: TRBV6-6
size: once
J: TRBJ2-1
D: NA

CDR3: CASSEGGWSYEQYF
DNA: TGTGCCAGCAGTGAAGGCGGGTGGTCCTACGAGCAGTACTTC
V: TRBV6-1
size: NA
J: TRBJ2-7
D: NA

CDR3: CASSLGGGYDGYTF
DNA: TGCGCCAGCAGCCTGGGGGGAGGATATGATGGCTACACCTTC
V: TRBV5-1
size: NA
J: TRBJ1-2
D: NA

CDR3: CASSASLGANVLTF
DNA: TGTGCCAGCAGCGCCTCGTTGGGGGCCAACGTCCTGACTTTC
V: TRBV9
size: NA
J: TRBJ2-6
D: NA

CDR3: CASSSLREDEQFF
DNA: TGTGCCAGCAGTTCCCTCCGGGAAGATGAGCAGTTCTTC
V: TRBV12-3/TRBV12-4
size: NA
J: TRBJ2-1
D: NA

CDR3: CASSERGLRGYTF
DNA: TGTGCCAGCAGTGAACGAGGCTTAAGGGGCTACACCTTC
V: TRBV6-1
size: NA
J: TRBJ1-2
D: NA

CDR3: CASRKTGGDYGYTF
DNA: TGTGCCAGCAGGAAGACAGGGGGCGACTATGGCTACACCTTC
V: TRBV6-5
size: NA
J: TRBJ1-2
D: TRBD1

CDR3: CASRPNSGTGRLGTEAFF
DNA: TGTGCCAGCAGACCTAACTCCGGGACAGGGCGTCTTGGAACTGAAGCTTTCTTT
V: TRBV28
size: NA
J: TRBJ1-1
D: TRBD1

CDR3: CASNSKPGQPNTGELFF
DNA: TGTGCCAGCAACTCTAAGCCGGGACAGCCGAACACCGGGGAGCTGTTTTTT
V: TRBV3-1/TRBV3-2
size: NA
J: TRBJ2-2
D: TRBD1

CDR3: CASSLSRDSYNSPLHF
DNA: TGTGCCAGCAGTTTATCACGGGACAGCTATAATTCACCCCTCCACTTT
V: TRBV27
size: NA
J: TRBJ1-6
D: TRBD1

CDR3: CASSLTGRGLNGYTF
DNA: TGTGCCAGCAGTTTAACTGGCAGGGGGCTGAATGGCTACACCTTC
V: TRBV27
size: NA
J: TRBJ1-2
D: TRBD1

CDR3: CASSARTGKNEQFF
DNA: TGTGCCAGCAGCGCCCGGACAGGGAAAAATGAGCAGTTCTTC
V: TRBV9
size: few
J: TRBJ2-1
D: TRBD1

CDR3: CASSEASSADRETQYF
DNA: TGTGCCAGCAGTGAAGCGTCTAGCGCGGATCGGGAGACCCAGTACTTC
V: TRBV6-1
size: NA
J: TRBJ2-5
D: NA

CDR3: CATSDWGPQGSTEAFF
DNA: TGTGCCACCAGTGATTGGGGACCACAGGGGAGTACTGAAGCTTTCTTT
V: TRBV24-1
size: NA
J: TRBJ1-1
D: TRBD1

CDR3: CASSLSGGYNEQFF
DNA: TGTGCCAGCAGCTTGTCGGGGGGTTACAATGAGCAGTTCTTC
V: TRBV5-4
size: NA
J: TRBJ2-1
D: TRBD2

CDR3: CASSQWTSGGRELFF
DNA: TGTGCCAGCAGCCAATGGACTAGCGGGGGAAGGGAGCTGTTTTTT
V: TRBV3-1/TRBV3-2
size: NA
J: TRBJ2-2
D: TRBD2

CDR3: CASSASRLGTQYF
DNA: TGTGCCAGCAGTGCGTCTAGGTTAGGTACGCAGTATTTT
V: TRBV2
size: NA
J: TRBJ2-3
D: NA

CDR3: CATSDSWDRGFGGGTDTQYF
DNA: TGTGCCACCAGTGATTCGTGGGACAGGGGATTTGGGGGGGGCACAGATACGCAGTATTTT
V: TRBV24-1
size: NA
J: TRBJ2-3
D: TRBD1

CDR3: CATLVGRRGNQPQHF
DNA: TGTGCCACCCTGGTCGGAAGGCGGGGCAATCAGCCCCAGCATTTT
V: TRBV19
size: NA
J: TRBJ1-5
D: NA

CDR3: CASSFGGQPQHF
DNA: TGTGCCAGCAGCTTCGGGGGTCAGCCCCAGCATTTT
V: TRBV7-9
size: few
J: TRBJ1-5
D: NA

CDR3: CASSPYRTSGGAEDTQYF
DNA: TGTGCCAGCAGCCCCTACAGGACTAGCGGGGGGGCCGAAGATACGCAGTATTTT
V: TRBV4-2
size: NA
J: TRBJ2-3
D: TRBD2

CDR3: CASSYGRAGNTIYF
DNA: TGTGCCAGCAGTTACGGCAGGGCCGGAAACACCATATATTTT
V: TRBV6-5
size: few
J: TRBJ1-3
D: NA

CDR3: CASSPLSGGSGGTDTQYF
DNA: TGTGCCAGCTCACCCCTTTCAGGTGGCAGCGGGGGAACAGATACGCAGTATTTT
V: TRBV18
size: few
J: TRBJ2-3
D: TRBD2

CDR3: CASTGTGGETAQYF
DNA: TGTGCCAGCACAGGGACAGGGGGCGAAACGGCGCAGTATTTT
V: TRBV13
size: NA
J: TRBJ2-3
D: TRBD1

CDR3: CASSLQALQETQYF
DNA: TGCGCCAGCAGCTTACAGGCCCTTCAAGAGACCCAGTACTTC
V: TRBV5-1
size: NA
J: TRBJ2-5
D: NA

CDR3: CASTAATVDGYTF
DNA: TGTGCCAGTACTGCGGCGACAGTGGATGGCTACACCTTC
V: TRBV19
size: NA
J: TRBJ1-2
D: NA

CDR3: CASRPTGGRGNTIYF
DNA: TGTGCCAGCAGGCCTACAGGGGGCAGGGGAAACACCATATATTTT
V: TRBV6-5
size: once
J: TRBJ1-3
D: TRBD1

CDR3: CASRVGTDDNYGYTF
DNA: TGTGCCAGTAGGGTCGGGACAGACGATAACTATGGCTACACCTTC
V: TRBV19
size: NA
J: TRBJ1-2
D: TRBD1

CDR3: CASSSTGYGYTF
DNA: TGTGCCAGCAGCTCGACAGGGTATGGCTACACCTTC
V: TRBV11-3
size: NA
J: TRBJ1-2
D: TRBD1

CDR3: CASSLGDSTYEQYF
DNA: TGTGCCAGCAGCTTGGGTGACAGCACCTACGAGCAGTACTTC
V: TRBV7-2
size: NA
J: TRBJ2-7
D: NA

CDR3: CASSEEGKETQYF
DNA: TGTGCCAGCAGTGAAGAGGGGAAAGAGACCCAGTACTTC
V: TRBV6-1
size: once
J: TRBJ2-5
D: NA

CDR3: CASSWTGDEQFF
DNA: TGTGCCAGCAGCTGGACAGGCGATGAGCAGTTCTTC
V: TRBV9
size: NA
J: TRBJ2-1
D: TRBD1

CDR3: CATSAYRDQPQHF
DNA: TGTGCCACCAGTGCCTACAGGGATCAGCCCCAGCATTTT
V: TRBV24-1
size: NA
J: TRBJ1-5
D: NA

CDR3: CASSLAGPGGNEQFF
DNA: TGCGCCAGCAGCTTGGCGGGGCCCGGGGGAAATGAGCAGTTCTTC
V: TRBV5-1
size: NA
J: TRBJ2-1
D: NA

CDR3: CASSPSDFKRDGSSYNEQFF
DNA: TGTGCCAGCTCACCGTCTGATTTTAAGCGGGACGGGAGCTCCTACAATGAGCAGTTCTTC
V: TRBV18
size: NA
J: TRBJ2-1
D: TRBD2

CDR3: CASSPDRAQPQHF
DNA: TGTGCCAGCAGCCCAGACAGGGCTCAGCCCCAGCATTTT
V: TRBV7-2
size: NA
J: TRBJ1-5
D: TRBD1

CDR3: CASSPPLPGDSPIF
DNA: TGTGCCAGCTCACCACCTCTCCCCGGGGACAGTCCGATCTTC
V: TRBV18
size: NA
J: TRBJ2-1
D: TRBD1

CDR3: CASSILDRGEKLFF
DNA: TGTGCCAGTAGTATACTGGACAGGGGTGAAAAACTGTTTTTT
V: TRBV19
size: NA
J: TRBJ1-4
D: TRBD1

CDR3: CASSQGGFFPSGTEAFF
DNA: TGTGCCAGCAGCCAAGGTGGGTTCTTCCCCTCGGGCACTGAAGCTTTCTTT
V: TRBV4-2
size: NA
J: TRBJ1-1
D: NA

CDR3: CASSADRPYGYTF
DNA: TGTGCCAGTAGTGCCGACAGACCCTATGGCTACACCTTC
V: TRBV19
size: once
J: TRBJ1-2
D: NA

CDR3: CASSPDTGELFF
DNA: TGCGCCAGCAGCCCCGACACCGGGGAGCTGTTTTTT
V: TRBV5-1
size: NA
J: TRBJ2-2
D: NA

CDR3: CASSVEGTGAGNTIYF
DNA: TGTGCCAGCAGCGTAGAGGGAACAGGGGCTGGAAACACCATATATTTT
V: TRBV9
size: NA
J: TRBJ1-3
D: TRBD1

CDR3: CASSIDSNQPQHF
DNA: TGTGCCAGCTCGATAGATAGCAATCAGCCCCAGCATTTT
V: TRBV18
size: NA
J: TRBJ1-5
D: NA

CDR3: CAWSVWRGEQYF
DNA: TGTGCCTGGAGTGTATGGCGAGGGGAGCAGTACTTC
V: TRBV30
size: NA
J: TRBJ2-7
D: NA

CDR3: CASSSGQGAMETQYF
DNA: TGTGCCAGCAGTTCAGGACAGGGGGCGATGGAGACCCAGTACTTC
V: TRBV28
size: NA
J: TRBJ2-5
D: TRBD1

CDR3: CASSFGTRANYGYTF
DNA: TGTGCCAGCAGCTTCGGGACACGAGCTAACTATGGCTACACCTTC
V: TRBV7-8
size: once
J: TRBJ1-2
D: NA

CDR3: CASSWWGLSVTEAFF
DNA: TGTGCCAGCAGCTGGTGGGGGCTCTCGGTCACTGAAGCTTTCTTT
V: TRBV5-5
size: NA
J: TRBJ1-1
D: NA

CDR3: CSVLAGVNRGELFF
DNA: TGCAGCGTTTTAGCGGGGGTCAATAGGGGGGAGCTGTTTTTT
V: TRBV29-1
size: NA
J: TRBJ2-2
D: TRBD2

CDR3: CASSFREQPQHF
DNA: TGTGCCAGCAGCTTCAGGGAACAGCCCCAGCATTTT
V: TRBV5-8
size: few
J: TRBJ1-5
D: NA

CDR3: CSASTRTGFTDTQYF
DNA: TGCAGTGCTAGTACCAGGACGGGGTTCACAGATACGCAGTATTTT
V: TRBV20-1
size: once
J: TRBJ2-3
D: NA

CDR3: CASSLGQVEQYF
DNA: TGTGCCAGCAGCCTAGGACAGGTCGAGCAGTACTTC
V: TRBV12-3/TRBV12-4
size: NA
J: TRBJ2-7
D: TRBD1

CDR3: CASRRSVYTGELFF
DNA: TGTGCCAGCAGGAGGAGTGTCTACACCGGGGAGCTGTTTTTT
V: TRBV6-5
size: NA
J: TRBJ2-2
D: NA

CDR3: CSARSQDTQYF
DNA: TGCAGTGCTAGGTCTCAGGATACGCAGTATTTT
V: TRBV20-1
size: NA
J: TRBJ2-3
D: NA

CDR3: CASSQEDRGAAEQYF
DNA: TGTGCCAGCAGCCAAGAGGACAGGGGCGCCGCCGAGCAGTACTTC
V: TRBV14
size: NA
J: TRBJ2-7
D: TRBD1

CDR3: CASSRQGVNQPQHF
DNA: TGCGCCAGCAGTCGACAGGGAGTAAATCAGCCCCAGCATTTT
V: TRBV10-2
size: NA
J: TRBJ1-5
D: TRBD1

CDR3: CASSPGLSGQETQYF
DNA: TGTGCCAGCTCACCGGGACTATCGGGGCAAGAGACCCAGTACTTC
V: TRBV18
size: NA
J: TRBJ2-5
D: TRBD2

CDR3: CASSENRATYNSPLHF
DNA: TGTGCCAGCAGTGAGAACAGGGCCACCTATAATTCACCCCTCCACTTT
V: TRBV2
size: NA
J: TRBJ1-6
D: NA

CDR3: CASCGQFLNTEAFF
DNA: TGTGCCAGCTGTGGACAGTTTCTGAACACTGAAGCTTTCTTT
V: TRBV2
size: NA
J: TRBJ1-1
D: NA

CDR3: CASSMLPGQGITEAFF
DNA: TGTGCCAGTAGTATGCTCCCGGGGCAGGGGATCACTGAAGCTTTCTTT
V: TRBV19
size: NA
J: TRBJ1-1
D: NA